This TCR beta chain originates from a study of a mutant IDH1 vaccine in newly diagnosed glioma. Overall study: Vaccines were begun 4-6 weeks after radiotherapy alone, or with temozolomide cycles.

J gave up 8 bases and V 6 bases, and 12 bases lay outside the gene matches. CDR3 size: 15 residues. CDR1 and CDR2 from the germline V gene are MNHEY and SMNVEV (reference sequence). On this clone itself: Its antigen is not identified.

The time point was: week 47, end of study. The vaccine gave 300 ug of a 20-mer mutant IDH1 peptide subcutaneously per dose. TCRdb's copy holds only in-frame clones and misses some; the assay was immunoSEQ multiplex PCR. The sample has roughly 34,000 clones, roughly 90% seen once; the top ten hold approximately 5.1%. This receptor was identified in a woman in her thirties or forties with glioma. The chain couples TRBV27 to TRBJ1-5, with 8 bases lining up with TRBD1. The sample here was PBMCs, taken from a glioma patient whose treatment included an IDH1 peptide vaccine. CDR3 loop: CASSRAGTGAEPQHF. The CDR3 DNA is TGTGCCAGCAGCCGAGCAGGGACAGGCGCGGAGCCCCAGCATTTT.